These 4 T cell receptor beta chains came from one sample sequenced in a study of blood T cells in healthy people across ages. With a J-beta primer mix and a sample-barcoded 5' primer, a second PCR ran about 7 to 11 cycles. TCRdb re-called the 5' RACE reads with MiXCR, one entry per CDR3 protein. The profile shows 380,000 or so distinct CDR3 sequences, about 52% of them singletons. The sequenced sample consisted of blood. These TCRs come from a man in his 60s in good health.

The rearrangement joins TRBV20-1 to TRBJ2-4; D is perhaps TRBD1 or TRBD2 (5 bases each). The V end was cut by 3 bases, the J end by 2 bases, with 11 bases between. The CDR3 is made up of 14 amino acids. The germline V gene has CDR1 DFQATT and CDR2 SNEGSKA (reference sequence). The CDR3 bases are TGCAGTGCTAGGTTCGGGGACCCCAAAAACATTCAGTACTTC. It specifies CSARFGDPKNIQYF.

This chain uses TRBV4-2 with TRBJ2-1; TRBD2 matches at 10 bases. V was clipped by 4 bases and J by 3 bases; unmatched bases: 6. The CDR3 is made up of 16 amino acids. The germline CDR1 and CDR2 sequences are LGHNA and YNFKEQ. The CDR3 sequence: CASSLTSGVSYNEQFF. The CDR3 DNA is TGTGCCAGCAGCCTTACTAGCGGGGTAAGCTACAATGAGCAGTTCTTC.

With regard to this clonotype: One junction end disagrees with the germline gene, perhaps due to a read error. The rearrangement uses TRBV4-2 and TRBJ2-5; D gene uncertain. The DNA end lines up better with TRBJ2-7; the J call may be wrong. The CDR3 runs 15 residues. Germline V gene lookup returns CDR1 LGHNA and CDR2 YNFKEQ. For the CDR3, the DNA is TGTGCCAGCGGCCACCCCCAACGGGTTGGGTTCGAGCAGTACTTC. Translated, it gives CASGHPQRVGFEQYF.

This clonotype was found a few times. The gene calls are TRBV27 and TRBJ2-6, with unresolved D. The CDR3 has 19 amino acids. Trimming took 0 bases from V and 0 from J, leaving 15 bases between them. Germline V gene lookup returns CDR1 MNHEY and CDR2 SMNVEV (reference sequence). The CDR3 is CASSLSSMAAASGANVLTF. CDR3 DNA: TGTGCCAGCAGTTTATCGAGCATGGCGGCAGCCTCTGGGGCCAACGTCCTGACTTTC.